The clone carrying this T cell receptor beta chain was seen a handful of times. The data belong to a study of blood T cell repertoires in COVID-19. Study-wide context: Samples of COVID-19 (acute and convalescent) were obtained from the United States, Italy and Spain. Nucleic acid was either cDNA or gDNA, and it came from T cells, B-cell-depleted T cells, or PBMCs.

Repertoires were generated with immunoSEQ multiplex PCR, while TCRdb's copy carries only in-frame clones and drops some. The data show about 120,000 clones, 86% seen once. The CDR3 totals 13 residues. The germline CDR1 and CDR2 sequences are SGHKS and YYEKEE (reference sequence). V lost 2 bases and J 4 bases, leaving 9 bases between the germline ends. The sample was peripheral blood. The receptor's source is a man aged 35-49 years with acute or convalescent COVID-19. This chain connects TRBV5-5 to TRBJ1-2; D is unresolved. CDR3 DNA sequence: TGTGCCAGCAGCTTTCAGGAGGCCTATGGCTACACCTTC. Translating gives CASSFQEAYGYTF.